This TCR beta chain originates from a study of T cells in Graves' hyperthyroidism and ophthalmopathy. Trimming left V 9 bases short and J 1 base short, with 14 bases between. This CDR3 is 14 amino acids long. CDR1 LNHDA and CDR2 SQIVND come from the germline V gene (reference sequence). Hyperthyroidism, newly diagnosed and lasting under 2 months, affected patients aged 18 to 65. Amplification yielded TCR beta CDR3 regions, with RNA transcripts as the source. HTBI primers were used for first-round RT-PCR of the TCR CDR3. From the multiplex PCR reads, TCRdb called clonotypes with MiXCR, one entry per CDR3 protein. The sample records some 600,000 distinct CDR3 sequences, about 43% being singletons.

What was sequenced was peripheral blood or thyroid tissue (not recorded which). The gene calls are TRBV19 and TRBJ2-3, with D possibly matching TRBD2 (6 bases). This clonotype was sampled from a woman aged 18-30 years with Graves' hyperthyroidism. For the CDR3, the DNA is TGTGCCAGCCAGGAGGAGCGGGGCACAGATACGCAGTATTTT. It codes for CASQEERGTDTQYF.